This T cell receptor (beta chain) was profiled in a study of shared clonotypes between healthy human individuals. Study overall: Each donor contributed plates that comprised three CD4 naive, three CD4 memory, two CD8 naive and one CD8 memory.

General study findings and limits: Rarefaction gave evidence that sorted-subset sequencing remained incomplete despite large depth.

Notes on this clone: Antigen: not known.

Naive CD8 cells lacked CD45RO and underwent positive selection for CCR7, leaving out terminally differentiated effector memory CD45RA+ cells. The data were produced by immunoSEQ multiplex PCR, yet TCRdb's version contains in-frame clones alone and is incomplete. The sample consists of millions of clones, just under 95% of them appearing once. The CDR3 spans 15 residues. V lost 1 base to trimming and J lost 3 bases; unmatched junction nucleotides: 8. Germline V gene sequence: CDR1 SQVTM, CDR2 ANQGSEA. The clonotype was recovered from a man younger than 35 in good health. The J gene is TRBJ2-7, the V gene TRBV29-1, with 8 bases aligning to TRBD2. The sample comprised naive CD8+ T cells sorted from blood. The DNA for the CDR3 is TGCAGCGTTGAAGTATTACTAGCGGCTAACTACGAGCAGTACTTC. As protein: CSVEVLLAANYEQYF.